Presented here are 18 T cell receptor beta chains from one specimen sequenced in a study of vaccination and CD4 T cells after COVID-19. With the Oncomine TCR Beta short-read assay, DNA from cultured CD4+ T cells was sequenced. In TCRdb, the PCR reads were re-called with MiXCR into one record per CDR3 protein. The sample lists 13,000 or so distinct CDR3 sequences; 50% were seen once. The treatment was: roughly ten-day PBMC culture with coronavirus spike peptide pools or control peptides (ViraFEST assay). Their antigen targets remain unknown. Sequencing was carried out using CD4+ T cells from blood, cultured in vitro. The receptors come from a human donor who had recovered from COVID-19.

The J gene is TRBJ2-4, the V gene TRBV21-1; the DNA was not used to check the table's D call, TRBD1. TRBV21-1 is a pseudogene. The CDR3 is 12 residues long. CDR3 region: CARGGAKNIQYF. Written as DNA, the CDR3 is TGTGCCAGGGGGGGAGCCAAAAACATTCAGTACTTC.

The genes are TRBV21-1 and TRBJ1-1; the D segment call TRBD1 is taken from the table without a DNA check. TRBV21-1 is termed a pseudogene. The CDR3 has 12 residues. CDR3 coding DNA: TGTTGTTCCGCGACAGGGTTCACTGAAGCTTTCTTT. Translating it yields CCSATGFTEAFF.

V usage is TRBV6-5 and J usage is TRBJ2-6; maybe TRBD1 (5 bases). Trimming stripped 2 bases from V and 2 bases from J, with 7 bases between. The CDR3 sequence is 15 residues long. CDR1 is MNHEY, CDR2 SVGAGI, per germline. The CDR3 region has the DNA TGTGCCAGCAGTTACGGACAAACTGGGGCCAACGTCCTGACTTTC. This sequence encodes CASSYGQTGANVLTF.

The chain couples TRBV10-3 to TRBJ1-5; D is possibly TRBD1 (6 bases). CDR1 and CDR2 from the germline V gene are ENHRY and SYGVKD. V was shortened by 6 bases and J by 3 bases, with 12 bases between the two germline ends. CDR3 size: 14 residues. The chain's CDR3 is CAIRKTGDNQPQHF. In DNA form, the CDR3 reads TGTGCCATCAGGAAGACAGGAGACAATCAGCCCCAGCATTTT.

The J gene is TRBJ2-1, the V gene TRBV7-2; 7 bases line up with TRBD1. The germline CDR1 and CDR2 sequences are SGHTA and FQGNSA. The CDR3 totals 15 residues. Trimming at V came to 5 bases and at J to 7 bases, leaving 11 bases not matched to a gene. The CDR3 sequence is CASSPPGQLSNEQFF. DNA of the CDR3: TGTGCCAGCAGCCCCCCGGGACAGCTCTCTAATGAGCAGTTCTTC.

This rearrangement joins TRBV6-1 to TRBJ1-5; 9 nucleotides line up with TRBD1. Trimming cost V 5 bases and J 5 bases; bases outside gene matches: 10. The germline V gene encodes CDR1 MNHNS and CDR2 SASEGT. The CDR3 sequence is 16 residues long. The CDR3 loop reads CASSKTGQGYYQPQHF. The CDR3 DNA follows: TGTGCCAGCAGTAAGACGGGACAGGGATATTATCAGCCCCAGCATTTT.

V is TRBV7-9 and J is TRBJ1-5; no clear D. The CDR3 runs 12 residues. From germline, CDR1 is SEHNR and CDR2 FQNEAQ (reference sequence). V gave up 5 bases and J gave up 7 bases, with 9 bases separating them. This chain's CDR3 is CASSRDLQPQHF. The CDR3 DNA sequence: TGTGCCAGCAGCCGAGACCTCCAGCCCCAGCATTTT. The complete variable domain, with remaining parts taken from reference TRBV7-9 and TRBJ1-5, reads DTGVSQNPRHKITKRGQNVTFRCDPISEHNRLYWYRQTLGQGPEFLTYFQNEAQLEKSRLLSDRFSAERPKGSFSTLEIQRTEQGDSAMYLCASSRDLQPQHFGDGTRLSIL.

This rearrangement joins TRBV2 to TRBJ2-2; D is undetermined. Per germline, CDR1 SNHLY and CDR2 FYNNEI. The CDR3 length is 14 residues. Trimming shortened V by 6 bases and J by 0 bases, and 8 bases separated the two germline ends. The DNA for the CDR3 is TGTGCCAGCAGGGTGGAGTCGAACACCGGGGAGCTGTTTTTT. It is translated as CASRVESNTGELFF.

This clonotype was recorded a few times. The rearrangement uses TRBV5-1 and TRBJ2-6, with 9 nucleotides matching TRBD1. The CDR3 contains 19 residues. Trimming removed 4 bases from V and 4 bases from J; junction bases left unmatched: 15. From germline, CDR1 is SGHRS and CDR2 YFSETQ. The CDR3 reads CASSRTGGYRSGGANVLTF. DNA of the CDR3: TGCGCCAGCAGCCGAACAGGGGGCTACAGGTCGGGAGGGGCCAACGTCCTGACTTTC.

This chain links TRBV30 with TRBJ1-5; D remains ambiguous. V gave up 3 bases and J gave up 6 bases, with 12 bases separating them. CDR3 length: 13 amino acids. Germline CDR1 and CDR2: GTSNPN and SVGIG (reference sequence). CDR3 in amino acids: CAWRESTSQPQHF. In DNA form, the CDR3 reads TGTGCCTGGAGGGAAAGCACGAGTCAGCCCCAGCATTTT.

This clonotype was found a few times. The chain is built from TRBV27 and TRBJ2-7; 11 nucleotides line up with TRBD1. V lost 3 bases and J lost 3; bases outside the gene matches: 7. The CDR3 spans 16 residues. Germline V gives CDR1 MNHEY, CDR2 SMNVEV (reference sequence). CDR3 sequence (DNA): TGTGCCAGCAGTTTCCGTTCCGGGACAGGGGGCTACGAGCAGTACTTC. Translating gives CASSFRSGTGGYEQYF.

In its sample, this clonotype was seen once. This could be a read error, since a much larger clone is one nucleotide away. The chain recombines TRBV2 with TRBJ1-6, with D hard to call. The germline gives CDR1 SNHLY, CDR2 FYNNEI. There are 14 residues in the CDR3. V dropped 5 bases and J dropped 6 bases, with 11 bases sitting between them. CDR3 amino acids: CASSFGGSNSPLHF. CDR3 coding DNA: TGTGCCAGCAGTTTTGGAGGGAGTAATTCACCCCTCCACTTT.

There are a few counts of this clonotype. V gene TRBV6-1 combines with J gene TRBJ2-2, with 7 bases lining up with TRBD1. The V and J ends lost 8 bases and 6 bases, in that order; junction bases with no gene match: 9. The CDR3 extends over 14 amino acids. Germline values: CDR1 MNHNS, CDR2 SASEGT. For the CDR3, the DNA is TGTGCCAGCCCGGGGACAGCTCTAGCCGGGGAGCTGTTTTTT. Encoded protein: CASPGTALAGELFF.

The CDR3 DNA reads TGTGCCAGCAGCGATGACAGAGGATTGTTTGACACTGAAGCTTTCTTT. Translated: CASSDDRGLFDTEAFF. The chain recombines TRBV6-1 with TRBJ1-1; possibly TRBD1 for D (5 bases). The CDR3 consists of 16 residues. Per germline, CDR1 MNHNS and CDR2 SASEGT. The ends were cut back, 6 bases at V and 3 bases at J, with 20 bases in the middle.

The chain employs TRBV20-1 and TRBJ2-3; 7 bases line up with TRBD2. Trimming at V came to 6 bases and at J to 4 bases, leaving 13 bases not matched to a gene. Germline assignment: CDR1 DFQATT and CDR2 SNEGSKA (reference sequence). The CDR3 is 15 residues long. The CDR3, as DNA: TGCAGTGCCCCTCTGGGCGGGGGACGGGCAGATACGCAGTATTTT. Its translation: CSAPLGGGRADTQYF.

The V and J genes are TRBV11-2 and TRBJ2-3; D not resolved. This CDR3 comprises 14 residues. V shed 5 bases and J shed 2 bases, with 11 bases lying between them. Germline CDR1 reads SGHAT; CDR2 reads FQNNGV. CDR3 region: CASSLFRNTDTQYF. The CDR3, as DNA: TGTGCCAGCAGCCTCTTCAGAAACACAGATACGCAGTATTTT.

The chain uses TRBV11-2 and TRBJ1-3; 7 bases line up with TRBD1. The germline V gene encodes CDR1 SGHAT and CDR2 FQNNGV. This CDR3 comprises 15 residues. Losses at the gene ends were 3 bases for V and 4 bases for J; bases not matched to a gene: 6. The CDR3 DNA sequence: TGTGCCAGCAGCTTGGTAACAGGGGAAGGAAACACCATATATTTT. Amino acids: CASSLVTGEGNTIYF.

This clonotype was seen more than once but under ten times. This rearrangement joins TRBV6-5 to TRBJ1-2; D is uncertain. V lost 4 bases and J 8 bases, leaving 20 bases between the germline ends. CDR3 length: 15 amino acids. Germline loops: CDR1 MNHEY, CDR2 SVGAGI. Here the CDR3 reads CASSSGSDLLGGYTF. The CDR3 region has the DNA TGTGCCAGCAGTTCTGGGTCAGATCTGCTCGGAGGCTACACCTTC.